This T cell receptor (beta chain) was obtained from a study of T cell repertoires in ileal Crohn's disease. Study information: Patients had a median approximately 7.5-year disease duration, and about 40% were active smokers.

This table comes from immunoSEQ multiplex PCR, and its TCRdb copy is limited to in-frame clones, with some not included. Of some 5,100 clones detected, 70% to 90% appear once; the ten largest clones hold around 8.9%. Germline CDR1 reads SGHAT; CDR2 reads FQDESV (reference sequence). V shed 5 bases, J shed 3 bases, and the junction held 10 bases outside the gene matches. The CDR3 is 16 residues long. The sequence was obtained from an adult with Crohn's disease. The V and J genes are TRBV11-1 and TRBJ2-3; TRBD2 agrees at 8 bases. The material sequenced was ileal tissue. The CDR3 spells CASSLLTSGGTDTQYF. DNA for the CDR3: TGTGCCAGCAGCCTACTCACTAGCGGAGGGACAGATACGCAGTATTTT.